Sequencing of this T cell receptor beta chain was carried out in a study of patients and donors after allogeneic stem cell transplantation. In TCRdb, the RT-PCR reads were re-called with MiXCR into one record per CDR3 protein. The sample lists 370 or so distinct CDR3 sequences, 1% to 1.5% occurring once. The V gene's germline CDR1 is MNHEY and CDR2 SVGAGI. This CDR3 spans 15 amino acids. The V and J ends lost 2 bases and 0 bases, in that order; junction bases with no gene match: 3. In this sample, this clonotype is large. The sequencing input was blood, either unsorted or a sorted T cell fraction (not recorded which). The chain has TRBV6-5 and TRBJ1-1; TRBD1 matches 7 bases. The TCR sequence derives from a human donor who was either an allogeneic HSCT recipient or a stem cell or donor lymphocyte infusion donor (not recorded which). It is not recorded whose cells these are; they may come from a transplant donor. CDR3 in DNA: TGTGCCAGCAGTTACGGAGGGGGCTTGAACACTGAAGCTTTCTTT. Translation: CASSYGGGLNTEAFF.